The 20 T cell receptor beta chains presented below share a single source sample, sequenced in a study of blood T cell repertoires in COVID-19. Produced via immunoSEQ multiplex PCR; TCRdb's table is partial and in-frame only. The sample lists approximately 300,000 clones; over 75% were seen once. The specimen sequenced was peripheral blood. The receptors derive from a man aged 45 to 65 with active or convalescent COVID-19.

This rearrangement joins TRBV19 to TRBJ1-4; 10 bases align to TRBD1. CDR1 is LNHDA, CDR2 SQIVND, per germline (reference sequence). With 4 bases clipped from V and 9 bases from J, the junction kept 8 bases outside the gene matches. CDR3 size: 15 residues. The CDR3 DNA follows: TGTGCCAGTAGTAGTGGGACAGGGGCAGGTAAAAAACTGTTTTTT. The encoded protein is CASSSGTGAGKKLFF. The full variable domain, completed using reference TRBV19 and TRBJ1-4, is DGGITQSPKYLFRKEGQNVTLSCEQNLNHDAMYWYRQDPGQGLRLIYYSQIVNDFQKGDIAEGYSVSREKKESFPLTVTSAQKNPTAFYLCASSSGTGAGKKLFFGSGTQLSVL.

In regard to this clone: At the DNA level, this CDR3 is encoded by other sequences in the same sample as well. The chain has TRBV18 and TRBJ2-2, with 12 nucleotides matching TRBD2. V lost 3 bases, J lost 5 bases, and 4 bases stayed unmatched. The CDR3 runs 16 residues. Germline lookup yields CDR1 KGHSH and CDR2 LQKENI. CDR3 in DNA: TGTGCCAGCTCACCGAGACTAGCGGGAGTAACCGGGGAGCTGTTTTTT. As protein: CASSPRLAGVTGELFF.

The chain couples TRBV6-1 to TRBJ1-4, with 8 bases lining up with TRBD1. This CDR3 region has 15 residues. V gave up 1 base and J gave up 11 bases; unmatched junction bases: 9. CDR1 is MNHNS, CDR2 SASEGT, per germline. Here the CDR3 DNA reads TGTGCCAGCAGTGAAGGTGGACAGGGTTTAGGTAAACTGTTTTTT. This gives the protein CASSEGGQGLGKLFF.

The chain is built from TRBV6-4 and TRBJ1-6; TRBD1 is a possible D gene (6 bases). This CDR3 has 13 residues. Germline V gene sequence: CDR1 MRHNA, CDR2 SNTAGT. The germline V and J ends were trimmed by 3 bases and 10 bases, with 10 bases remaining between them. CDR3 sequence: CASSEQGGSPLHF. Written as DNA, the CDR3 is TGTGCCAGCAGTGAACAGGGCGGCTCACCCCTCCACTTT.

The chain is built from TRBV2 and TRBJ1-5, with D possibly being TRBD1 (6 bases). Germline CDR1 and CDR2: SNHLY and FYNNEI. The V end lost 5 bases, the J end lost 4 bases, and 18 bases lay between the germline ends. CDR3 length: 16 residues. The CDR3: CASSPQGNFANQPQHF. CDR3 DNA sequence: TGTGCCAGCAGTCCACAGGGAAACTTCGCTAATCAGCCCCAGCATTTT.

V and J are TRBV27 and TRBJ1-5; the match to TRBD1 covers 7 bases. Germline V gene lookup returns CDR1 MNHEY and CDR2 SMNVEV (reference sequence). This CDR3 has 14 residues. The V segment lost 4 bases and the J segment 4 bases; nucleotides outside the gene matches: 4. CDR3 coding DNA: TGTGCCAGCAGTTACGGGACAGCAAATCAGCCCCAGCATTTT. Amino acids: CASSYGTANQPQHF.

The chain recombines TRBV6-5 with TRBJ1-1, with TRBD1 identical over 7 bases. This CDR3 spans 15 amino acids. CDR1 MNHEY and CDR2 SVGAGI come from the germline V gene. Trimming at V came to 4 bases and at J to 4 bases, leaving 9 bases not matched to a gene. The CDR3 DNA reads as TGTGCCAGCAGTTTCGCCTCAGGGGGGAGCACTGAAGCTTTCTTT. Translated: CASSFASGGSTEAFF.

The rearrangement joins TRBV14 to TRBJ1-2; TRBD1 matches at 7 bases. The CDR3 covers 17 residues. The germline CDR1 and CDR2 sequences are SGHDN and FVKESK. V lost 4 bases to trimming and J lost 4 bases; unmatched junction nucleotides: 15. CDR3 bases: TGTGCCAGCAGCCGTCATAAAAGGGACAGCCTAATCTATGGCTACACCTTC. Protein sequence: CASSRHKRDSLIYGYTF.

The genes are TRBV2 and TRBJ1-5, with 7 bases identical to TRBD1. V was pared by 5 bases and J by 0 bases, with 7 bases of the junction left unmatched. The germline CDR1 and CDR2 sequences are SNHLY and FYNNEI. The CDR3 covers 16 residues. CDR3 region: CASSTLTGHSNQPQHF. The CDR3 DNA is TGTGCCAGCAGTACCCTGACAGGGCATAGCAATCAGCCCCAGCATTTT.

The V and J genes are TRBV7-8 and TRBJ2-3; 14 bases line up with TRBD2. Losses at the gene ends were 1 base for V and 5 bases for J; bases not matched to a gene: 5. The CDR3 consists of 17 residues. From germline, CDR1 is SGHVS and CDR2 FQNEAQ. CDR3 DNA: TGTGCCAGCAGCTTAGGGGGGACTAGCGGGAGAAGAGATACGCAGTATTTT. Encoded protein: CASSLGGTSGRRDTQYF.

The V gene is TRBV7-2, the J gene TRBJ2-2; 8 bases line up with TRBD2. The V segment lost 2 bases and the J segment 2 bases; nucleotides outside the gene matches: 4. The CDR3 consists of 16 residues. The germline V gene encodes CDR1 SGHTA and CDR2 FQGNSA. Here the CDR3 DNA reads TGTGCCAGCAGCTTACAGGTAGCGGGAAACACCGGGGAGCTGTTTTTT. Its translation: CASSLQVAGNTGELFF.

The chain employs TRBV4-3 and TRBJ2-5; possible D gene TRBD2, 5 bases. Germline V gene data show CDR1 as LGHNA and CDR2 as YSLEER. V gave up 0 bases and J gave up 1 base, with 12 bases separating them. There are 16 residues in the CDR3. In nucleotides, the CDR3 is TGCGCCAGCAGCCAAGATGGCTCCGGGATCCAAGAGACCCAGTACTTC. This translates into CASSQDGSGIQETQYF.

V and J are TRBV28 and TRBJ2-7, with 8 bases aligning to TRBD1. The CDR3 is made up of 15 amino acids. CDR1 and CDR2 from the germline V gene are MDHEN and SYDVKM. V shed 1 base, J shed 5 bases, and the junction held 7 bases outside the gene matches. The CDR3: CASSLSQQGVDEQYF. As DNA, the CDR3 is TGTGCCAGCAGTTTATCCCAACAGGGGGTCGACGAGCAGTACTTC.

This chain uses TRBV7-6 with TRBJ2-7; D is ambiguous. From germline, CDR1 is SGHVS and CDR2 FNYEAQ. V dropped 1 base and J dropped 0 bases, with 7 bases sitting between them. The CDR3 runs to 14 residues. In DNA, the CDR3 is TGTGCCAGCAGCTTAGAGGCGGCCTCCTACGAGCAGTACTTC. Amino acids: CASSLEAASYEQYF.

The chain employs TRBV24-1 and TRBJ2-2, with TRBD2 as a possible D gene (6 bases). Germline V CDR1 and CDR2: KGHDR, SFDVKD. V lost 1 base to trimming and J lost 11 bases, with 10 bases between them. The CDR3 spans 13 residues. CDR3 amino acids: CATSDFGDSELFF. The CDR3 region has the DNA TGTGCCACCAGTGATTTTGGGGACTCTGAGCTGTTTTTT.

This clone was seen ten or more times. For the CDR3, the DNA is TGCAGCGTGAACAGGGGCTCCTACGAGCAGTACTTC. Its translation is CSVNRGSYEQYF. The chain recombines TRBV29-1 with TRBJ2-7; 7 nucleotides agree with TRBD1. CDR1 and CDR2 (germline): SQVTM, ANQGSEA. J lost 0 bases, V lost 6 bases, and 2 bases had no gene match. The CDR3 is 12 residues long.

The chain links TRBV9 to TRBJ2-5, with 8 bases identical to TRBD1. Germline V gene sequence: CDR1 SGDLS, CDR2 YYNGEE. Unmatched junction bases numbered 5, after V lost 0 bases and J lost 4 bases. The CDR3 contains 15 residues. CDR3 protein: CASSVVGTGGETQYF. CDR3 bases: TGTGCCAGCAGCGTAGTAGGGACAGGTGGAGAGACCCAGTACTTC.

The gene calls are TRBV28 and TRBJ1-5; TRBD1 is a possible D gene (6 bases). V dropped 1 base and J dropped 4 bases, with 11 bases sitting between them. Germline assignment: CDR1 MDHEN and CDR2 SYDVKM. This CDR3 has 15 amino acids. DNA of the CDR3: TGTGCCAGCAGTTTATTGGGCAGGGGAAATCAGCCCCAGCATTTT. This encodes CASSLLGRGNQPQHF.

This clone appeared once. This chain uses TRBV10-1 with TRBJ2-1; no clear D gene. This CDR3 contains 15 residues. Germline V gene lookup returns CDR1 WNHNN and CDR2 SYGVQD (reference sequence). V was shortened by 1 base and J by 5 bases, with 12 bases between the two germline ends. Here the CDR3 reads CASSEYSTINNEQFF. In DNA form, the CDR3 reads TGCGCCAGCAGTGAGTATAGCACGATTAACAATGAGCAGTTCTTC.

The genes are TRBV6-2 or TRBV6-3 and TRBJ2-7; D uncertain. This CDR3 has 11 residues. The ends were cut back, 6 bases at V and 2 bases at J, with 5 bases in the middle. Per the germline V gene, CDR1 is MNHEY and CDR2 is SVGEGT. The CDR3 nucleotides are TGTGCCAGCAGCGCTACCTACGAGCAGTACTTC. Its translation: CASSATYEQYF.